This T cell receptor (beta chain) comes out of a study of blood T cell repertoires in COVID-19. Background on the study: T cells, B-cell-depleted T cells, or PBMCs supplied cDNA or gDNA.

The junction had 6 bases not matched to a gene; V was cut back by 0 bases and J by 5 bases. This CDR3 region has 15 residues. The V gene's germline CDR1 is MNHEY and CDR2 SMNVEV (reference sequence). Using immunoSEQ multiplex PCR, the repertoire was profiled, and TCRdb retains in-frame clones only, with some absent. This table holds just over 300,000 clones, 80% to 90% found once. The sample consisted of PBMCs or T cells enriched from blood (not recorded which). This rearrangement joins TRBV27 to TRBJ2-5; 7 bases are shared with TRBD2. The clonotype comes from a woman between 18 and 29 years old who had recovered from COVID-19. CDR3 coding DNA: TGTGCCAGCAGTTTATCCGGCGGGAGCGGGGAGACCCAGTACTTC. Translation gives CASSLSGGSGETQYF.